Following are 9 T cell receptor beta chains from one sample sequenced in a study of blood T cell repertoires in COVID-19. Assay used: immunoSEQ multiplex PCR; TCRdb lists only in-frame clones, some missing. The sample lists about 140,000 clones, about 85% occurring once. The sample was peripheral blood. The receptor set was obtained from a human donor with COVID-19, enrolled during active disease. The donor label of this sample is uncertain.

The rearrangement uses TRBV12-3 or TRBV12-4 and TRBJ2-7; 9 bases line up with TRBD1. The J segment lost 5 bases and the V segment lost 10 bases, leaving 6 bases of the junction unmatched. This CDR3 has 12 residues. CDR3 amino acids: CATRTGADEQYF. The CDR3 bases are TGTGCCACCAGGACAGGGGCCGACGAGCAGTACTTC.

This clone was detected only once. This sequence joins TRBV19 and TRBJ1-5; TRBD1 is a possible D gene (5 bases). Germline-derived CDR1 and CDR2 are LNHDA and SQIVND (reference sequence). The V and J ends lost 5 bases and 6 bases respectively, with 17 bases between them. The CDR3 runs 15 residues. CDR3 protein: CASSYGAQGGQPQHF. DNA of the CDR3: TGTGCCAGTAGTTATGGGGCGCAGGGAGGTCAGCCCCAGCATTTT. Drawing the rest from reference TRBV19 and TRBJ1-5, the complete variable domain is DGGITQSPKYLFRKEGQNVTLSCEQNLNHDAMYWYRQDPGQGLRLIYYSQIVNDFQKGDIAEGYSVSREKKESFPLTVTSAQKNPTAFYLCASSYGAQGGQPQHFGDGTRLSIL.

In its sample, this clone was seen once. This chain links TRBV27 with TRBJ2-1; TRBD2 is a possible D gene (5 bases). The V end lost 3 bases, the J end lost 5 bases, and 8 bases lay between the germline ends. CDR3 length: 13 amino acids. Looked up from germline, CDR1 is MNHEY and CDR2 is SMNVEV (reference sequence). The DNA for the CDR3 is TGTGCCAGCAGTTTTCGTAGCGACAATGAGCAGTTCTTC. Translated, it gives CASSFRSDNEQFF.

The genes are TRBV5-8 and TRBJ2-1; tentative D call: TRBD2 (6 bases). The germline V and J ends were trimmed by 6 bases and 0 bases, with 13 bases remaining between them. The CDR3 is made up of 15 amino acids. Germline-derived CDR1 and CDR2 are SGHTS and YDEGEE. The CDR3 is CASTRGDLSYNEQFF. Written as DNA, the CDR3 is TGTGCCAGCACGCGCGGGGACCTCTCCTACAATGAGCAGTTCTTC.

The rearrangement links TRBV6-4 to TRBJ2-3; D might be TRBD1 (5 bases). The ends were cut back, 6 bases at V and 5 bases at J, with 15 bases in the middle. This CDR3 has 14 amino acids. Per germline, CDR1 MRHNA and CDR2 SNTAGT. The chain's CDR3 is CASSPAVGRDTQYF. The CDR3 coding sequence is TGTGCCAGCAGCCCCGCGGTGGGGCGAGATACGCAGTATTTT.

The chain employs TRBV6-4 and TRBJ1-1; 9 nucleotides line up with TRBD1. V lost 6 bases and J lost 3; bases outside the gene matches: 23. Germline CDR1 is MRHNA and CDR2 is SNTAGT. The CDR3 sequence is 20 residues long. CDR3 sequence (DNA): TGTGCCAGCAGATTACGAACCCGTAGCGACAGGGGGAAGGGGGACACTGAAGCTTTCTTT. Translating gives CASRLRTRSDRGKGDTEAFF.

The chain has TRBV24-1 and TRBJ1-2; D is perhaps TRBD1 (5 bases). Germline CDR1 reads KGHDR; CDR2 reads SFDVKD. This CDR3 spans 15 amino acids. V dropped 4 bases and J dropped 4 bases, with 15 bases sitting between them. The CDR3, as DNA: TGTGCCACCAGTGAATCTGGGGCCGGAGTCTATGGCTACACCTTC. Translation gives CATSESGAGVYGYTF.

This clone is a singleton in its sample. This chain connects TRBV2 to TRBJ2-2, with TRBD2 as a possible D gene (6 bases). This CDR3 has 14 residues. V was cut by 6 bases and J by 4 bases, with 12 bases left in between. Germline CDR1 reads SNHLY; CDR2 reads FYNNEI. CDR3: CASRPGTGTGELFF. The CDR3 coding sequence is TGTGCCAGCAGACCTGGGACTGGCACCGGGGAGCTGTTTTTT.

This rearrangement joins TRBV11-3 to TRBJ2-1, with 10 bases aligning to TRBD1. Germline CDR1 SGHNT, CDR2 YENEEA. Trimming took 5 bases from V and 5 from J; bases not matched to a gene: 12. The CDR3 is 17 amino acids. CDR3 amino acids: CASSLTTGTGDHNEQFF. Here the CDR3 DNA reads TGTGCCAGCAGCCTCACAACCGGGACAGGGGACCACAATGAGCAGTTCTTC.